The 20 T cell receptor beta chains reported below all come from one sample, sequenced in a study of T cell responses to AZD1222 COVID-19 vaccine. Here immunoSEQ multiplex PCR was the method, and the copy in TCRdb shows in-frame clones only, minus some. The sample carries roughly 120,000 clones, 88% recorded once. The material sequenced was peripheral blood, taken on day 0 of AZD1222 vaccination. All receptors come from an adult in good health.

This chain uses TRBV30 with TRBJ1-5; TRBD1 is a possible D gene (5 bases). Trimming took off 2 bases at V and 5 bases at J, with 10 bases between the two ends. The CDR3 has 13 amino acids. Germline V gene lookup returns CDR1 GTSNPN and CDR2 SVGIG (reference sequence). CDR3 nucleotides: TGTGCCTGGAGTCGGGACGGCGATCAGCCCCAGCATTTT. It translates to CAWSRDGDQPQHF.

The chain employs TRBV19 and TRBJ1-6; D not certain. Trimming cost V 6 bases and J 10 bases, with 13 bases left between them. Germline CDR1 and CDR2: LNHDA and SQIVND (reference sequence). This CDR3 comprises 13 residues. The CDR3: CASRDGHGSPLHF. The CDR3 coding sequence is TGTGCCAGTAGGGACGGTCATGGGTCACCCCTCCACTTT.

This chain joins TRBV7-2 and TRBJ2-3; 9 nucleotides match TRBD2. Germline CDR1 is SGHTA and CDR2 is FQGNSA. Germline trimming cut 4 bases from V and 3 bases from J; bases unmatched to any gene: 8. The CDR3 loop spans 16 amino acids. The CDR3 nucleotides are TGTGCCAGCAGCTCCGAGCGGGGGGCAAAGACAGATACGCAGTATTTT. Encoded protein: CASSSERGAKTDTQYF. Based on the CDR3 plus reference TRBV7-2 and TRBJ2-3, the full variable domain is GAGVSQSPSNKVTEKGKDVELRCDPISGHTALYWYRQSLGQGLEFLIYFQGNSAPDKSGLPSDRFSAERTGGSVSTLTIQRTQQEDSAVYLCASSSERGAKTDTQYFGPGTRLTVL.

This rearrangement joins TRBV11-1 to TRBJ2-3; no reliable D call. CDR3 length: 14 residues. Germline CDR1 is SGHAT and CDR2 is FQDESV (reference sequence). V lost 2 bases to trimming and J lost 1 base, with 7 bases between them. CDR3 DNA sequence: TGTGCCAGCAGCTTAACGGCAGGCACAGATACGCAGTATTTT. This encodes CASSLTAGTDTQYF. The entire variable domain, with the rest obtained from reference TRBV11-1 and TRBJ2-3, is as follows: EAEVAQSPRYKITEKSQAVAFWCDPISGHATLYWYRQILGQGPELLVQFQDESVVDDSQLPKDRFSAERLKGVDSTLKIQPAELGDSAMYLCASSLTAGTDTQYFGPGTRLTVL.

This sequence joins TRBV18 and TRBJ2-5, with 7 bases identical to TRBD2. This CDR3 is 14 amino acids long. V shed 2 bases and J 5 bases; nucleotides not matched to a gene: 5. Germline lookup yields CDR1 KGHSH and CDR2 LQKENI. For the CDR3, the DNA is TGTGCCAGCTCACCAGCCCAGGGAGGGGAGACCCAGTACTTC. It encodes CASSPAQGGETQYF.

This rearrangement joins TRBV5-1 to TRBJ2-2; the match to TRBD2 covers 10 bases. The V and J ends lost 1 base and 8 bases, in that order; junction bases with no gene match: 2. Germline V lookup: CDR1 SGHRS, CDR2 YFSETQ. The CDR3 length is 14 residues. The CDR3 DNA reads TGCGCCAGCAGCTTGACTAGCGGGGCTGGGGAGCTGTTTTTT. Protein: CASSLTSGAGELFF.

The chain joins TRBV28 to TRBJ1-5; the D is unclear. The CDR3 covers 14 residues. Trimming removed 1 base from V and 0 bases from J, with 4 bases in between. Germline loops: CDR1 MDHEN, CDR2 SYDVKM. The CDR3 sequence: CASSLSFSNQPQHF. CDR3 in DNA: TGTGCCAGCAGTTTATCATTTAGCAATCAGCCCCAGCATTTT.

The gene calls are TRBV6-2 or TRBV6-3 and TRBJ2-7; TRBD2 matches at 9 bases. In germline, CDR1 is MNHEY, CDR2 SVGEGT. V dropped 2 bases and J dropped 4; count of bases not matched to a gene: 15. CDR3 length: 18 residues. The CDR3 region has the DNA TGTGCCAGCAGTTACAACCGTCTGGTAGCGGGGGCCCTGTACGAGCAGTACTTC. Encoded protein: CASSYNRLVAGALYEQYF.

The rearrangement links TRBV5-4 to TRBJ1-2; 8 bases match TRBD1. Trimming at V came to 0 bases and at J to 6 bases, leaving 4 bases not matched to a gene. This CDR3 is 14 amino acids long. Germline V gene sequence: CDR1 SGHNT, CDR2 YYREEE (reference sequence). The CDR3 spells CASSLARGLNGYTF. The CDR3 DNA reads TGTGCCAGCAGCTTGGCCAGGGGGCTAAATGGCTACACCTTC.

This clone has only one observation. V usage is TRBV9 and J usage is TRBJ1-5; TRBD1 might be the D (6 bases). Germline assignment: CDR1 SGDLS and CDR2 YYNGEE. V was shortened by 3 bases and J by 4 bases, with 8 bases between the two germline ends. This CDR3 has 13 residues. The CDR3 DNA sequence: TGTGCCAGCAGCGCCGGACAGAATCAGCCCCAGCATTTT. This translates into CASSAGQNQPQHF. Full variable domain (rest looked up from reference TRBV9 and TRBJ1-5): DSGVTQTPKHLITATGQRVTLRCSPRSGDLSVYWYQQSLDQGLQFLIQYYNGEERAKGNILERFSAQQFPDLHSELNLSSLELGDSALYFCASSAGQNQPQHFGDGTRLSIL.

This rearrangement joins TRBV21-1 to TRBJ2-7; the table assigns TRBD2, which was not confirmed against the DNA. TRBV21-1 constitutes a pseudogene. The CDR3 consists of 11 residues. For the CDR3, the DNA is TGTGCCAGCAGCAAAGAACGGGAGCAGTACTTC. Its protein product is CASSKEREQYF.

This rearrangement joins TRBV6-5 to TRBJ2-1; D unresolved. The length of the CDR3 is 14 residues. Between the trimmed V and J ends, which lost 6 bases and 7 bases, there was a span of 16 bases. Germline lookup yields CDR1 MNHEY and CDR2 SVGAGI. CDR3 nucleotide sequence: TGTGCCAGCAGGGATCCACGATTGTGGAATGAGCAGTTCTTC. This codes for CASRDPRLWNEQFF.

This clone was observed a handful of times. This sequence joins TRBV29-1 and TRBJ1-2; unclear D gene. V dropped 0 bases and J dropped 7 bases, with 15 bases sitting between them. Germline V gives CDR1 SQVTM, CDR2 ANQGSEA. CDR3 length: 14 residues. The CDR3 bases are TGCAGCGTTGAAGATTCGAGATCGGGAGGTGGCTACACCTTC. It specifies CSVEDSRSGGGYTF. Full variable domain (rest looked up from reference TRBV29-1 and TRBJ1-2): SAVISQKPSRDICQRGTSLTIQCQVDSQVTMMFWYRQQPGQSLTLIATANQGSEATYESGFVIDKFPISRPNLTFSTLTVSNMSPEDSSIYLCSVEDSRSGGGYTFGSGTRLTVV.

The rearrangement links TRBV4-2 to TRBJ2-2; weak D call: TRBD1 (6 bases). The CDR3 has 15 amino acids. V dropped 2 bases and J dropped 4 bases, with 11 bases sitting between them. Germline CDR1 and CDR2: LGHNA and YNFKEQ. The CDR3 DNA follows: TGTGCCAGCAGCCAAAGGGAAGGGGGCACCGGGGAGCTGTTTTTT. Translated, it gives CASSQREGGTGELFF.

In DNA, the CDR3 is TGTGCCAGCAGCCTGAGGGACTTGAACACCGGGGAGCTGTTTTTT. It yields the protein CASSLRDLNTGELFF. The V gene is TRBV9, the J gene TRBJ2-2, with D maybe TRBD2 (6 bases). CDR1 and CDR2 (germline): SGDLS, YYNGEE. This CDR3 spans 15 amino acids. Trimming removed 4 bases from V and 1 base from J, with 11 bases in between. Drawing the rest from reference TRBV9 and TRBJ2-2, the complete variable domain is DSGVTQTPKHLITATGQRVTLRCSPRSGDLSVYWYQQSLDQGLQFLIQYYNGEERAKGNILERFSAQQFPDLHSELNLSSLELGDSALYFCASSLRDLNTGELFFGEGSRLTVL.

This chain links TRBV27 with TRBJ1-5; 8 bases fit TRBD1. V gave up 6 bases and J gave up 7 bases; unmatched junction bases: 8. The V gene's germline CDR1 is MNHEY and CDR2 SMNVEV (reference sequence). The CDR3 runs 14 residues. This CDR3 is CASSKGTGDQPQHF. The CDR3 DNA is TGTGCCAGCAGCAAAGGGACAGGAGACCAGCCCCAGCATTTT.

The chain has TRBV7-2 and TRBJ2-7, with 7 bases lining up with TRBD1. V trimming: 1 base; J trimming: 3 bases; junction bases outside the gene matches: 15. Germline-derived CDR1 and CDR2 are SGHTA and FQGNSA. This CDR3 is 18 amino acids long. This CDR3 reads CASSLGGQFLPLYYEQYF. The CDR3 DNA follows: TGTGCCAGCAGCTTAGGGGGACAGTTTTTGCCCCTTTACTACGAGCAGTACTTC.

The chain has TRBV18 and TRBJ2-3; D gene unclear. The germline V gene has CDR1 KGHSH and CDR2 LQKENI. CDR3 length equals 14 residues. The V and J ends lost 1 base and 2 bases respectively, with 7 bases between them. The CDR3, as DNA: TGTGCCAGCTCACCACTGGATCTCACAGATACGCAGTATTTT. As protein: CASSPLDLTDTQYF.

V is TRBV19 and J is TRBJ1-4; TRBD1 aligns across 9 bases. Germline V gene lookup returns CDR1 LNHDA and CDR2 SQIVND (reference sequence). The CDR3 is 15 amino acids. Trimming cost V 4 bases and J 7 bases; bases outside gene matches: 7. The CDR3 reads CASSTPGTGSEKLFF. As DNA, the CDR3 is TGTGCCAGTAGTACGCCTGGGACAGGGTCTGAAAAACTGTTTTTT.

This chain links TRBV21-1 with TRBJ1-1. TRBV21-1 is a known pseudogene. The CDR3 runs to 14 residues. CDR3 loop: CASSKSWGATEAFF. In nucleotides, the CDR3 is TGTGCCAGCAGCAAATCTTGGGGGGCAACTGAAGCTTTCTTT.